The text below deals with one T cell receptor (beta chain). As processed by the authors: Reference gene primer amplification gave estimated nucleated cell counts. Assay: immunoSEQ multiplex PCR; the TCRdb copy retains only in-frame clones and omits some. That table supplies the V and J calls and clone size; D and trimming were determined from the DNA. The top ten hold roughly 7.1% of the sample, which has some 150,000 clones, 84% seen once. The trim removed 4 bases at V and 2 bases at J, leaving 7 bases unmatched. Germline values: CDR1 LNHDA, CDR2 SQIVND (reference sequence). This CDR3 is built from 15 residues. The data were obtained in a study of blood T cell repertoires in COVID-19. Looking at the study overall: From the United States, Italy and Spain came samples of acute and convalescent COVID-19. Nucleic acid was either cDNA or gDNA, and it came from T cells, B-cell-depleted T cells, or PBMCs.

The sample taken for sequencing was peripheral blood. The source is a man aged 40-49 years who had recovered from COVID-19. This chain joins TRBV19 and TRBJ1-2; TRBD1 aligns across 7 bases. This CDR3 is CASSSNRGGNYGYTF. The CDR3 coding sequence is TGTGCCAGTAGTAGTAACAGGGGAGGAAACTATGGCTACACCTTC.